Given below is one T cell receptor (beta chain) in context. What it binds is unknown. The data originate from a study of T cell responses to AZD1222 COVID-19 vaccine. Whole-study context: It was second doses at about 4 or about 12 weeks that were pooled.

CDR3 length equals 15 residues. Trimming cost V 6 bases and J 2 bases; bases outside gene matches: 6. The germline V gene has CDR1 LGHNA and CDR2 YNFKEQ. Assay: immunoSEQ multiplex PCR; the TCRdb copy retains only in-frame clones and omits some. The data show over 120,000 clones, 80% to 90% seen once. Overall study results and limits: Females outnumbered males among donors, who were mostly white British; clonal diversity was possibly underestimated. Epitopes outside B.1.351 and B.1.1.7 mutated regions reportedly drew nearly half of spike TCRs.

This TCR derives from an adult in good health. The specimen was peripheral blood, collected on day 0 of AZD1222 vaccination. This sequence joins TRBV4-2 and TRBJ2-3; TRBD2 aligns across 9 bases. CDR3 DNA: TGTGCCAGCAGAAATCTAGCGGGGTACACAGATACGCAGTATTTT. Residues: CASRNLAGYTDTQYF.